The 9 T cell receptor beta chains below come from one sample, sequenced in a study of memory CD4+ T cells and cytomegalovirus serostatus. The sort gate was single viable CD3+CD4+CD8-CD45RO+ cells for memory CD4+ T cells. Here immunoSEQ multiplex PCR was the method, and the copy in TCRdb shows in-frame clones only, minus some. Seen here are 50,000 or so clones, about 79% observed once, and the top ten hold roughly 0.6%. The specimen was memory CD4+ T cells from blood. These receptors were collected from an adult in good health and CMV-seronegative.

The J gene is TRBJ1-1, the V gene TRBV7-3; D remains ambiguous. The CDR3 consists of 13 residues. V lost 1 base, J lost 7 bases, and 10 bases lay in between. Looked up from germline, CDR1 is SGHTA and CDR2 is FQGTGA. The chain's CDR3 is CASSLNTLGEAFF. Written as DNA, the CDR3 is TGTGCCAGCAGCTTAAACACGCTGGGTGAAGCTTTCTTT. Complete variable domain (other parts from reference TRBV7-3 and TRBJ1-1): GAGVSQTPSNKVTEKGKYVELRCDPISGHTALYWYRQSLGQGPEFLIYFQGTGAADDSGLPNDRFFAVRPEGSVSTLKIQRTERGDSAVYLCASSLNTLGEAFFGQGTRLTVV.

The J gene is TRBJ1-5, the V gene TRBV6-4; D may be TRBD1 (5 bases). CDR1 and CDR2 from the germline V gene are MRHNA and SNTAGT. The CDR3 extends over 19 amino acids. V shed 7 bases and J shed 0 bases, with 25 bases lying between them. The CDR3, as DNA: TGTGCCAGCATGGGGGTCCGGGCCAAGAACATTCATAGCAATCAGCCCCAGCATTTT. Its protein is CASMGVRAKNIHSNQPQHF.

V usage is TRBV2 and J usage is TRBJ1-6; D may be TRBD1 (5 bases). The V end was cut by 6 bases, the J end by 7 bases, with 13 bases between. The CDR3 sequence is 14 residues long. Germline V gene sequence: CDR1 SNHLY, CDR2 FYNNEI. CDR3 protein: CASRTVRANSPLHF. CDR3 DNA sequence: TGTGCCAGCAGGACAGTCAGGGCAAATTCACCCCTCCACTTT.

The chain links TRBV2 to TRBJ1-4; D call uncertain. Germline-derived CDR1 and CDR2 are SNHLY and FYNNEI. V gave up 6 bases and J gave up 8 bases, with 7 bases separating them. The CDR3 runs 11 residues. The CDR3 sequence: CASSLGEKLFF. Here the CDR3 DNA reads TGTGCCAGCAGCTTGGGGGAAAAACTGTTTTTT.

The chain is built from TRBV28 and TRBJ1-2, with 9 bases fitting TRBD1. Germline CDR1 and CDR2: MDHEN and SYDVKM. The CDR3 length is 18 residues. V shed 5 bases, J shed 7 bases, and the junction held 20 bases outside the gene matches. The CDR3 spells CASSRVGRTRDRAFGYTF. The CDR3 region has the DNA TGTGCCAGCAGTCGCGTTGGTCGGACCCGGGACAGGGCCTTTGGCTACACCTTC.

This chain uses TRBV2 with TRBJ2-2, with D possibly TRBD1 on 5 matching bases. The CDR3 is 14 amino acids. Germline V lookup: CDR1 SNHLY, CDR2 FYNNEI. V was clipped by 8 bases and J by 1 base, with 11 bases between them. The CDR3 region is CASVLTVNTGELFF. CDR3 nucleotide sequence: TGTGCCAGCGTCCTGACAGTGAACACCGGGGAGCTGTTTTTT.

The chain has TRBV30 and TRBJ2-7, with TRBD1 as a possible D gene (5 bases). From germline, CDR1 is GTSNPN and CDR2 SVGIG (reference sequence). The CDR3 is made up of 13 amino acids. V dropped 0 bases and J dropped 6 bases, with 12 bases sitting between them. For the CDR3, the DNA is TGTGCCTGGAGTGTACGTCAGGGTAGCGAGCAGTACTTC. Its protein product is CAWSVRQGSEQYF. Variable domain in full (rest from reference TRBV30 and TRBJ2-7): SQTIHQWPATLVQPVGSPLSLECTVEGTSNPNLYWYRQAAGRGLQLLFYSVGIGQISSEVPQNLSASRPQDRQFILSSKKLLLSDSGFYLCAWSVRQGSEQYFGPGTRLTVT.

J is TRBJ1-2 and V is TRBV28; TRBD1 aligns across 9 bases. The CDR3 totals 15 residues. In germline, CDR1 is MDHEN, CDR2 SYDVKM. V was pared by 2 bases and J by 8 bases, with 9 bases of the junction left unmatched. For the CDR3, the DNA is TGTGCCAGCAGTTTAAGTAACAGGGGGCGGGGAGGCTACACCTTC. It codes for CASSLSNRGRGGYTF.

The chain joins TRBV28 to TRBJ2-5, with D possibly TRBD2 on 5 matching bases. The V end lost 5 bases, the J end lost 8 bases, and 9 bases lay between the germline ends. This CDR3 has 11 amino acids. Per germline, CDR1 MDHEN and CDR2 SYDVKM. This chain's CDR3 is CASSLGNTQYF. CDR3 in DNA: TGTGCCAGCAGTCTCGGGAATACCCAGTACTTC.